Presented here are 2 T cell receptor beta chains from one specimen sequenced in a study of regulatory T cells in long-lasting Graves disease. Both iRepertoire HTBI primers and Arm-PCR of CDR3 regions were used to build the TCR beta libraries. Using its own MiXCR run on the multiplex PCR reads, TCRdb lists one record per CDR3 protein. The data hold about 430,000 distinct CDR3 sequences, with around a fifth observed a single time. Time point meaning: persistent/refractory GD, antithyroid drugs over 5 years with positive TRAb. PBMCs were the source of the RNA used for TCR sequencing. Sequenced material: peripheral blood mononuclear cells (PBMCs), taken when the disease was refractory, from a patient treated with antithyroid drugs. The receptors were gathered from a female donor with Graves disease.

The sample holds many counts of this clonotype. The chain links TRBV7-2 to TRBJ1-1; D uncertain. V was trimmed by 1 base and J by 0 bases, leaving 12 bases between them. The germline CDR1 and CDR2 sequences are SGHTA and FQGNSA. CDR3 size: 16 residues. The CDR3 DNA sequence: TGTGCCAGCAGCTTAGTCGGACCCCCTATGAACACTGAAGCTTTCTTT. This codes for CASSLVGPPMNTEAFF.

This clonotype was seen at least ten times. J is TRBJ2-7 and V is TRBV28; D gene unclear. CDR1 is MDHEN, CDR2 SYDVKM, per germline. The CDR3 consists of 18 residues. The ends were cut back, 7 bases at V and 5 bases at J, with 30 bases in the middle. The CDR3 sequence: CASIQGPFLYVYCNEQYF. In nucleotides, the CDR3 is TGTGCCAGCATACAAGGACCCTTTTTATACGTCTATTGTAACGAGCAGTACTTC.